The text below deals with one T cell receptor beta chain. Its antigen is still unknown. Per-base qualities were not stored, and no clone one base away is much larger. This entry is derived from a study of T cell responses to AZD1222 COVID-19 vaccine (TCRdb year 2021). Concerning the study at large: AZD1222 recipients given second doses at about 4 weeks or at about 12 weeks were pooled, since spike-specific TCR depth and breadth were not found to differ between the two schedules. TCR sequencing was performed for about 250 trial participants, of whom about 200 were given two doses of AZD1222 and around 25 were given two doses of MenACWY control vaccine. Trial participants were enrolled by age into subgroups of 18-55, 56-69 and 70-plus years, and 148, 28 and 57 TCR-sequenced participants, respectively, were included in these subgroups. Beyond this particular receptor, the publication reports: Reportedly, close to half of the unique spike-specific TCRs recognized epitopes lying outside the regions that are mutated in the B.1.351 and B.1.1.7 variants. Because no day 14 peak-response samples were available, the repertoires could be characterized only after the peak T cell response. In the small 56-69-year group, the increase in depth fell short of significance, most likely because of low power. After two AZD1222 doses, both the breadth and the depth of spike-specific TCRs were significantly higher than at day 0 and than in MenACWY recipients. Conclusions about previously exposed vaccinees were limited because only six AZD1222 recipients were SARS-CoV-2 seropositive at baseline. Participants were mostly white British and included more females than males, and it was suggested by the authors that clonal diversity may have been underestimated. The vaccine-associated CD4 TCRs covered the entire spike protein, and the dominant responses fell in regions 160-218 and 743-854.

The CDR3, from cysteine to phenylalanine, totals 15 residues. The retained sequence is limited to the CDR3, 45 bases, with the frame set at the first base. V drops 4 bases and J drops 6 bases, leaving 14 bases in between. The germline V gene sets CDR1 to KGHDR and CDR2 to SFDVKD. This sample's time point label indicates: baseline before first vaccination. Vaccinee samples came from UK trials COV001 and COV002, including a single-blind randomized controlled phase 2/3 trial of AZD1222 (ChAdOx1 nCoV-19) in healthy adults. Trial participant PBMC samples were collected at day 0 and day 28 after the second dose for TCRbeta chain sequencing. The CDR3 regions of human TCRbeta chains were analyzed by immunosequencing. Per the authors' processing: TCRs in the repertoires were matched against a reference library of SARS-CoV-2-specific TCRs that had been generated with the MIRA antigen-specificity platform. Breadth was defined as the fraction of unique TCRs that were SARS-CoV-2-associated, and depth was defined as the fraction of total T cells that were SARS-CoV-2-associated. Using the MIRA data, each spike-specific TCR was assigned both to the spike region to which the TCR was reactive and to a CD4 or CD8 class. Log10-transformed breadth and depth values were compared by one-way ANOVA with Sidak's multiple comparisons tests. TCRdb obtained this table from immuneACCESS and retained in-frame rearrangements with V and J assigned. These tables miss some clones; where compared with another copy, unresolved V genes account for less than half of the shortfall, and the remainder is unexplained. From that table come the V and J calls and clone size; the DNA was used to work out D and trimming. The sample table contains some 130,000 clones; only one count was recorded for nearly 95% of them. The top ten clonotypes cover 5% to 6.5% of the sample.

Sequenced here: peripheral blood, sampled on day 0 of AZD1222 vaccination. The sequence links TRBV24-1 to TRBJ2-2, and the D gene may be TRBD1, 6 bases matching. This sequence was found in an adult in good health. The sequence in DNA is TGTGCCACCAGTGACCCGGGACAAAGCCCCGGGGAGCTGTTTTTT. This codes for CATSDPGQSPGELFF.